This T cell receptor (beta chain) was observed in a study of CD8 T cells in ankylosing spondylitis. V shed 6 bases and J shed 5 bases, with 17 bases lying between them. There are 13 residues in the CDR3. Germline CDR1 is SQVTM and CDR2 is ANQGSEA. This clonotype has ten or more counts. Its antigen is undetermined. Researchers built TCR beta libraries using quantitative 5'-RACE with molecular barcodes. One entry per CDR3 protein results from TCRdb running MiXCR on the 5' RACE reads. The sample contains around 480,000 distinct CDR3 sequences, roughly a sixth of which appear only once. Study observations and caveats: Ankylosing spondylitis blood seemed to carry a telltale TCR beta motif made of about 8 highly homologous variants. As reported, disease-linked clones showed significant enrichment in matched ankylosing spondylitis synovial fluid. Those disease-linked clones were CD8+; they were also relatively rare in peripheral blood. A subset of motif variants has previously been described in the synovial fluid and blood of reactive arthritis.

Specimen: blood, either unsorted or a sorted T cell fraction (not recorded which). The chain links TRBV29-1 to TRBJ2-7; D may correspond to TRBD1 or TRBD2 (5 bases each). This receptor was identified in a male donor with ankylosing spondylitis. CDR3 sequence (DNA): TGCAGCGTCAGCTTCGGGGCTCGGAACGAGCAGTACTTC. Its protein product is CSVSFGARNEQYF.